The 14 T cell receptor beta chains in this list originate from one sample, sequenced in a study of blood T cell repertoires in COVID-19. The method was immunoSEQ multiplex PCR; TCRdb's version includes in-frame clones alone and lacks a portion of them. The data contain 250,000 to 350,000 clones, about 87% of them singletons. Material: peripheral blood. All receptors come from a woman aged 25 to 39 who had recovered from COVID-19.

This clone was counted between two and nine times. The rearrangement links TRBV6-5 to TRBJ1-1; 8 bases are a match to TRBD1. The CDR3 spans 15 residues. CDR1 is MNHEY and CDR2 is SVGAGI in the germline V gene. Trimming at V came to 6 bases and at J to 1 base, leaving 7 bases not matched to a gene. As DNA, the CDR3 is TGTGCCAGCAGCCTCAGGGGGCGAGGGAACACTGAAGCTTTCTTT. It specifies CASSLRGRGNTEAFF.

CDR3 region: CASSLVLAGPNTGELFF. CDR3 DNA: TGTGCCAGCAGCCTGGTACTAGCGGGGCCGAACACCGGGGAGCTGTTTTTT. J is TRBJ2-2 and V is TRBV7-6, with TRBD2 matching over 10 bases. V was pared by 5 bases and J by 0 bases, with 6 bases of the junction left unmatched. Germline CDR1 reads SGHVS; CDR2 reads FNYEAQ. The CDR3 is 17 residues long.

The chain joins TRBV30 to TRBJ2-3, with D possibly matching TRBD2 (6 bases). The CDR3 has 14 residues. Trimming left V 2 bases short and J 4 bases short, with 13 bases between. Germline V gene lookup returns CDR1 GTSNPN and CDR2 SVGIG (reference sequence). For the CDR3, the DNA is TGTGCCTGGAGTAGGGACGGGGGAGCAGATACGCAGTATTTT. This sequence encodes CAWSRDGGADTQYF.

The chain links TRBV7-2 to TRBJ2-2; TRBD2 might be the D (7 bases). The CDR3 has 13 amino acids. Germline values: CDR1 SGHTA, CDR2 FQGNSA. V was pared by 1 base and J by 13 bases, with 13 bases between. This CDR3 is CASSLEGGVGLFF. Written as DNA, the CDR3 is TGTGCCAGCAGCTTAGAAGGGGGGGTTGGGCTGTTTTTT.

The chain is built from TRBV11-2 and TRBJ1-2; 10 positions match TRBD1. This CDR3 is built from 16 residues. CDR1 is SGHAT and CDR2 is FQNNGV in the germline V gene. V lost 8 bases and J lost 4; bases outside the gene matches: 13. CDR3 sequence reads: CASVQRGQGTTYGYTF. DNA of the CDR3: TGTGCCAGCGTACAAAGGGGACAGGGGACAACCTATGGCTACACCTTC.

J is TRBJ2-7 and V is TRBV7-9, with 8 bases lining up with TRBD1. Germline V gives CDR1 SEHNR, CDR2 FQNEAQ (reference sequence). The CDR3 contains 16 residues. Losses at the gene ends were 4 bases for V and 9 bases for J; bases not matched to a gene: 17. CDR3 sequence reads: CASSSDRGHPKLGQYF. CDR3 bases: TGTGCCAGCAGCTCTGACAGGGGACACCCCAAGTTGGGGCAGTACTTC.

The chain recombines TRBV28 with TRBJ2-2, with a tentative D call TRBD2 (6 bases). CDR3 length equals 13 residues. V was cut by 5 bases and J by 4 bases, with 8 bases left in between. Germline CDR1 and CDR2: MDHEN and SYDVKM. The CDR3 spells CASSPAGTGELFF. DNA for the CDR3: TGTGCCAGCAGTCCAGCGGGCACCGGGGAGCTGTTTTTT.

The chain joins TRBV5-4 to TRBJ2-5; D is unclear. The CDR3 sequence is 15 residues long. CDR1 is SGHNT, CDR2 YYREEE, per germline (reference sequence). V lost 0 bases to trimming and J lost 1 base, with 10 bases between them. The CDR3 nucleotides read TGTGCCAGCAGCTTGGTGACAAACTCCCAAGAGACCCAGTACTTC. Encoded protein: CASSLVTNSQETQYF.

The chain joins TRBV5-1 to TRBJ2-7; D perhaps matches TRBD2 (5 bases). This CDR3 spans 15 amino acids. The V gene lost 4 bases and the J gene lost 3 bases, with 17 bases spanning the gap. CDR1 and CDR2 from the germline V gene are SGHRS and YFSETQ. The CDR3: CASSQAERVNYEQYF. The CDR3 DNA reads as TGCGCCAGCAGCCAGGCCGAGAGGGTAAACTACGAGCAGTACTTC.

The rearrangement uses TRBV5-1 and TRBJ2-3; 7 bases line up with TRBD1. The ends lost 6 bases at V and 2 bases at J; junction bases unmatched: 6. CDR3 length equals 14 residues. Germline V lookup: CDR1 SGHRS, CDR2 YFSETQ. Here the CDR3 reads CASTPGQNTDTQYF. The CDR3 bases are TGCGCCAGCACTCCGGGACAGAACACAGATACGCAGTATTTT. Complete variable domain (other parts from reference TRBV5-1 and TRBJ2-3): KAGVTQTPRYLIKTRGQQVTLSCSPISGHRSVSWYQQTPGQGLQFLFEYFSETQRNKGNFPGRFSGRQFSNSRSEMNVSTLELGDSALYLCASTPGQNTDTQYFGPGTRLTVL.

This chain joins TRBV19 and TRBJ1-1, with 8 bases identical to TRBD1. Germline V gene lookup returns CDR1 LNHDA and CDR2 SQIVND (reference sequence). The V segment lost 6 bases and the J segment 4 bases; nucleotides outside the gene matches: 4. The CDR3 runs to 13 residues. The CDR3 DNA is TGTGCCAGTAGAAGGACAGGGTCCACTGAAGCTTTCTTT. Amino acid sequence: CASRRTGSTEAFF. The full variable domain, rest sourced from reference TRBV19 and TRBJ1-1, is DGGITQSPKYLFRKEGQNVTLSCEQNLNHDAMYWYRQDPGQGLRLIYYSQIVNDFQKGDIAEGYSVSREKKESFPLTVTSAQKNPTAFYLCASRRTGSTEAFFGQGTRLTVV.

This clone was counted many times. The chain recombines TRBV19 with TRBJ1-5; a weak D match, TRBD1 (6 bases). The CDR3 spans 15 residues. Trimming stripped 5 bases from V and 0 bases from J, with 11 bases between. In germline, CDR1 is LNHDA, CDR2 SQIVND (reference sequence). CDR3 sequence (DNA): TGTGCCAGTAGTTTCGGACAGCATAGCAATCAGCCCCAGCATTTT. Translation gives CASSFGQHSNQPQHF.

The chain uses TRBV11-2 and TRBJ2-5, with D tentatively TRBD2 (6 bases). In germline, CDR1 is SGHAT, CDR2 FQNNGV. The CDR3 sequence is 16 residues long. Trimming removed 4 bases at V and 1 base at J, with 16 bases between. CDR3 nucleotides: TGTGCCAGCAGCTCAGCGGATGGGACTTCCCAAGAGACCCAGTACTTC. As protein: CASSSADGTSQETQYF.

CDR3 amino acids: CASSLGRDPVYEQYF. CDR3 DNA: TGTGCCAGTAGTCTGGGGCGGGACCCAGTCTACGAGCAGTACTTC. This sequence joins TRBV19 and TRBJ2-7; TRBD2 is a possible D gene (6 bases). Germline CDR1 LNHDA, CDR2 SQIVND (reference sequence). The CDR3 spans 15 residues. Trimming took off 5 bases at V and 3 bases at J, with 17 bases between the two ends. Full variable domain (remainder filled in from reference TRBV19 and TRBJ2-7): DGGITQSPKYLFRKEGQNVTLSCEQNLNHDAMYWYRQDPGQGLRLIYYSQIVNDFQKGDIAEGYSVSREKKESFPLTVTSAQKNPTAFYLCASSLGRDPVYEQYFGPGTRLTVT.